A selection of T cell receptor beta chains follows, all from one sample in a study of blood T cell repertoires in COVID-19. Profiled with immunoSEQ multiplex PCR; TCRdb holds only in-frame clones, not every one. The sample carries 70,000 or so clones, approximately 90% recorded once. Input material: peripheral blood. These receptors came from a woman aged 18-30 years with acute or convalescent COVID-19. CDR3s include the opening cysteine and the closing phenylalanine or tryptophan. Fields, in order: V gene, J gene, clone size, D gene, CDR3 protein, CDR3 DNA. A D gene is named only where the DNA matches it firmly. Expanded clones get a size class; other rows say once, few or many, or leave the size out.

v_gene: TRBV4-2
j_gene: TRBJ2-5
abundance: .
d_gene: TRBD2
CDR3aa: CASSQGPLAGGQETQYF
CDR3nt: TGTGCCAGCAGCCAAGGGCCACTAGCGGGGGGACAAGAGACCCAGTACTTC

v_gene: TRBV27
j_gene: TRBJ1-6
abundance: .
d_gene: TRBD1
CDR3aa: CASSSKTGLSPLHF
CDR3nt: TGTGCCAGCAGTTCCAAGACAGGGCTTTCACCCCTCCACTTT

v_gene: TRBV6-2/TRBV6-3
j_gene: TRBJ1-5
abundance: .
d_gene: .
CDR3aa: CASSLTETGVQPQHF
CDR3nt: TGTGCCAGCAGTTTGACCGAAACGGGGGTTCAGCCCCAGCATTTT

v_gene: TRBV7-8
j_gene: TRBJ2-2
abundance: .
d_gene: TRBD1
CDR3aa: CASSALTGTGATGELFF
CDR3nt: TGTGCCAGCAGCGCCCTTACCGGGACAGGGGCGACGGGGGAGCTGTTTTTT

v_gene: TRBV5-4
j_gene: TRBJ1-1
abundance: .
d_gene: TRBD1
CDR3aa: CASSDLGQMNTEAFF
CDR3nt: TGTGCCAGCAGTGATTTGGGACAGATGAACACTGAAGCTTTCTTT

v_gene: TRBV2
j_gene: TRBJ1-5
abundance: .
d_gene: .
CDR3aa: CASSDPGLGQPQHF
CDR3nt: TGTGCCAGCAGTGACCCAGGGTTAGGACAGCCCCAGCATTTT

v_gene: TRBV5-5
j_gene: TRBJ2-4
abundance: .
d_gene: .
CDR3aa: CASSLEGVSGAKNIQYF
CDR3nt: TGTGCCAGCAGCTTGGAAGGGGTGTCAGGGGCCAAAAACATTCAGTACTTC

v_gene: TRBV19
j_gene: TRBJ1-2
abundance: .
d_gene: TRBD1
CDR3aa: CASSIGPQGYGYTF
CDR3nt: TGTGCCAGTAGTATAGGTCCACAGGGGTACGGCTACACCTTC

v_gene: TRBV18
j_gene: TRBJ1-6
abundance: .
d_gene: .
CDR3aa: CASSRDKNSPLHF
CDR3nt: TGTGCCAGCTCACGGGACAAGAATTCACCCCTCCACTTT

v_gene: TRBV15
j_gene: TRBJ2-5
abundance: .
d_gene: .
CDR3aa: CATSRGFETQYF
CDR3nt: TGTGCCACCAGTAGGGGTTTTGAGACCCAGTACTTC

v_gene: TRBV2
j_gene: TRBJ2-5
abundance: .
d_gene: .
CDR3aa: CASNKGGETQYF
CDR3nt: TGTGCCAGCAACAAGGGCGGGGAGACCCAGTACTTC

v_gene: TRBV30
j_gene: TRBJ1-2
abundance: .
d_gene: TRBD1
CDR3aa: CALRGQGNGYTF
CDR3nt: TGTGCCCTTAGGGGACAGGGGAATGGCTACACCTTC

v_gene: TRBV6-5
j_gene: TRBJ1-1
abundance: .
d_gene: .
CDR3aa: CASSYVGRGTEAFF
CDR3nt: TGTGCCAGCAGTTACGTCGGGAGGGGCACTGAAGCTTTCTTT

v_gene: TRBV28
j_gene: TRBJ2-1
abundance: .
d_gene: TRBD2
CDR3aa: CASSLAGVYNEQFF
CDR3nt: TGTGCCAGCAGTTTGGCGGGGGTCTACAATGAGCAGTTCTTC

v_gene: TRBV19
j_gene: TRBJ2-7
abundance: .
d_gene: TRBD1
CDR3aa: CASSDGTGTYEQYF
CDR3nt: TGTGCCAGTAGCGACGGGACAGGGACCTACGAGCAGTACTTC

v_gene: TRBV12-3/TRBV12-4
j_gene: TRBJ1-6
abundance: .
d_gene: .
CDR3aa: CASSPSPHSPLHF
CDR3nt: TGTGCCAGCAGTCCCAGTCCCCATTCACCCCTCCACTTT

v_gene: TRBV27
j_gene: TRBJ2-7
abundance: .
d_gene: .
CDR3aa: CASSLTHGSTDEQYF
CDR3nt: TGTGCCAGCAGTTTAACTCACGGGAGTACCGACGAGCAGTACTTC

v_gene: TRBV5-5
j_gene: TRBJ2-3
abundance: .
d_gene: TRBD2
CDR3aa: CASSGRGGSKVDTQYF
CDR3nt: TGTGCCAGCAGCGGACGCGGGGGGTCCAAGGTAGATACGCAGTATTTT

v_gene: TRBV2
j_gene: TRBJ1-4
abundance: .
d_gene: TRBD1
CDR3aa: CASRDRRNEKLFF
CDR3nt: TGTGCCAGCAGGGACAGGCGTAATGAAAAACTGTTTTTT

v_gene: TRBV2
j_gene: TRBJ1-6
abundance: .
d_gene: .
CDR3aa: CATRKQGTNSPLHF
CDR3nt: TGTGCCACCAGGAAGCAGGGTACCAATTCACCCCTCCACTTT

v_gene: TRBV5-1
j_gene: TRBJ2-1
abundance: .
d_gene: TRBD1
CDR3aa: CASTPDRALVSYNEQFF
CDR3nt: TGCGCCAGCACCCCGGACAGGGCCTTAGTCTCCTACAATGAGCAGTTCTTC

v_gene: TRBV13
j_gene: TRBJ2-3
abundance: .
d_gene: .
CDR3aa: CASSPRVGVQYTDTQYF
CDR3nt: TGTGCCAGCAGCCCGCGGGTGGGTGTTCAGTACACAGATACGCAGTATTTT

v_gene: TRBV19
j_gene: TRBJ2-1
abundance: .
d_gene: .
CDR3aa: CASTPRGGKGHEQFF
CDR3nt: TGTGCCAGTACCCCGAGAGGAGGGAAGGGGCATGAGCAGTTCTTC

v_gene: TRBV28
j_gene: TRBJ1-2
abundance: .
d_gene: TRBD1
CDR3aa: CASTPAGTGDIGYGYTF
CDR3nt: TGTGCCAGCACCCCCGCCGGAACAGGGGATATAGGCTATGGCTACACCTTC

v_gene: TRBV12-5
j_gene: TRBJ2-7
abundance: .
d_gene: .
CDR3aa: CASGSPGEFYYEQYF
CDR3nt: TGTGCTAGTGGTTCCCCCGGGGAATTTTACTACGAGCAGTACTTC

v_gene: TRBV19
j_gene: TRBJ2-2
abundance: .
d_gene: .
CDR3aa: CASSYPGELFF
CDR3nt: TGTGCCAGTAGTTATCCCGGGGAGCTGTTTTTT

v_gene: TRBV5-1
j_gene: TRBJ2-2
abundance: few
d_gene: .
CDR3aa: CASSLGLQIGELFF
CDR3nt: TGCGCCAGCAGCTTGGGACTGCAGATCGGGGAGCTGTTTTTT

v_gene: TRBV18
j_gene: TRBJ2-1
abundance: once
d_gene: .
CDR3aa: CASSPRTAFNEQFF
CDR3nt: TGTGCCAGCTCACCACGGACAGCGTTCAATGAGCAGTTCTTC

v_gene: TRBV9
j_gene: TRBJ2-7
abundance: .
d_gene: .
CDR3aa: CASSVVGVYEQYF
CDR3nt: TGTGCCAGCAGCGTAGTAGGAGTCTACGAGCAGTACTTC

v_gene: TRBV28
j_gene: TRBJ1-5
abundance: .
d_gene: .
CDR3aa: CASSFLLSNQPQHF
CDR3nt: TGTGCCAGCAGTTTTTTACTTAGCAATCAGCCCCAGCATTTT

v_gene: TRBV9
j_gene: TRBJ2-1
abundance: .
d_gene: TRBD2
CDR3aa: CASSPGPGTSGSYNEQFF
CDR3nt: TGTGCCAGCAGCCCGGGCCCCGGGACTAGCGGGAGTTACAATGAGCAGTTCTTC

v_gene: TRBV2
j_gene: TRBJ2-2
abundance: .
d_gene: TRBD2
CDR3aa: CASSVRTSFSGELFF
CDR3nt: TGTGCCAGCAGTGTTAGGACTAGTTTTTCCGGGGAGCTGTTTTTT

v_gene: TRBV19
j_gene: TRBJ1-1
abundance: .
d_gene: .
CDR3aa: CASSNSPRSGSGGTEAFF
CDR3nt: TGTGCCAGTAGTAACTCCCCCCGGAGTGGCTCGGGGGGCACTGAAGCTTTCTTT

v_gene: TRBV10-2
j_gene: TRBJ2-2
abundance: .
d_gene: TRBD1
CDR3aa: CASTGRGRSFGELFF
CDR3nt: TGCGCCAGCACCGGCAGGGGGCGAAGTTTCGGGGAGCTGTTTTTT

v_gene: TRBV30
j_gene: TRBJ2-1
abundance: .
d_gene: TRBD2
CDR3aa: CAWTPQRGGFEQFF
CDR3nt: TGTGCCTGGACCCCACAGCGGGGGGGTTTTGAGCAGTTCTTC

v_gene: TRBV27
j_gene: TRBJ1-1
abundance: .
d_gene: .
CDR3aa: CASSLSMNTEAFF
CDR3nt: TGTGCCAGCAGTTTGTCTATGAACACTGAAGCTTTCTTT

v_gene: TRBV19
j_gene: TRBJ1-1
abundance: .
d_gene: TRBD1
CDR3aa: CASSTPGQASGTEAFF
CDR3nt: TGTGCCAGTAGTACTCCGGGACAGGCTTCAGGCACTGAAGCTTTCTTT

v_gene: TRBV20-1
j_gene: TRBJ2-5
abundance: .
d_gene: TRBD2
CDR3aa: CSASFVAGGGETQYF
CDR3nt: TGCAGTGCTAGTTTTGTGGCGGGAGGGGGAGAGACCCAGTACTTC

v_gene: TRBV2
j_gene: TRBJ1-4
abundance: .
d_gene: .
CDR3aa: CASTSRGNEKLFF
CDR3nt: TGTGCCAGCACATCCAGGGGTAATGAAAAACTGTTTTTT

v_gene: TRBV2
j_gene: TRBJ2-7
abundance: .
d_gene: .
CDR3aa: CASGGSIYEQYF
CDR3nt: TGTGCCAGCGGTGGTAGTATCTACGAGCAGTACTTC

v_gene: TRBV11-2
j_gene: TRBJ2-7
abundance: once
d_gene: TRBD2
CDR3aa: CASSLDKRERPDEQYF
CDR3nt: TGTGCCAGCAGCTTAGATAAGCGGGAGCGTCCTGACGAGCAGTACTTC

v_gene: TRBV9
j_gene: TRBJ2-2
abundance: .
d_gene: TRBD1
CDR3aa: CASSVSPGGGTGELFF
CDR3nt: TGTGCCAGCAGCGTCTCACCAGGGGGCGGGACCGGGGAGCTGTTTTTT

v_gene: TRBV30
j_gene: TRBJ2-7
abundance: .
d_gene: .
CDR3aa: CAWSSSGPYEQYF
CDR3nt: TGTGCCTGGAGTTCCAGCGGGCCCTACGAGCAGTACTTC

v_gene: TRBV3-1/TRBV3-2
j_gene: TRBJ2-2
abundance: .
d_gene: TRBD1
CDR3aa: CASSQSRQGKTGELFF
CDR3nt: TGTGCCAGCAGCCAATCAAGACAGGGGAAAACCGGGGAGCTGTTTTTT

v_gene: TRBV2
j_gene: TRBJ1-1
abundance: once
d_gene: .
CDR3aa: CASSVYRNTEAFF
CDR3nt: TGTGCCAGCAGTGTTTACAGGAACACTGAAGCTTTCTTT

v_gene: TRBV6-5
j_gene: TRBJ2-2
abundance: .
d_gene: .
CDR3aa: CASRSTTHTGELFF
CDR3nt: TGTGCCAGCAGGAGTACTACGCACACCGGGGAGCTGTTTTTT

v_gene: TRBV9
j_gene: TRBJ2-6
abundance: .
d_gene: .
CDR3aa: CASSVDISGANVLTF
CDR3nt: TGTGCCAGCAGCGTAGACATCTCTGGGGCCAACGTCCTGACTTTC

v_gene: TRBV4-1
j_gene: TRBJ2-7
abundance: .
d_gene: TRBD1
CDR3aa: CASSQRDRGFEQYF
CDR3nt: TGCGCCAGCAGCCAACGGGACAGGGGTTTTGAGCAGTACTTC

v_gene: TRBV18
j_gene: TRBJ1-1
abundance: .
d_gene: .
CDR3aa: CASSPGGSGVTEAFF
CDR3nt: TGTGCCAGCTCACCAGGAGGGTCGGGGGTCACTGAAGCTTTCTTT

v_gene: TRBV20-1
j_gene: TRBJ2-1
abundance: .
d_gene: .
CDR3aa: CSARGTAIPFF
CDR3nt: TGCAGTGCTAGAGGGACAGCTATACCGTTCTTC

v_gene: TRBV7-9
j_gene: TRBJ2-1
abundance: .
d_gene: TRBD1
CDR3aa: CASTGQGGVNEQFF
CDR3nt: TGTGCCAGCACCGGACAGGGGGGTGTAAATGAGCAGTTCTTC

v_gene: TRBV5-1
j_gene: TRBJ1-2
abundance: .
d_gene: .
CDR3aa: CASSSPGEGNYGYTF
CDR3nt: TGCGCCAGCAGCTCACCAGGGGAGGGAAACTATGGCTACACCTTC

v_gene: TRBV30
j_gene: TRBJ1-1
abundance: .
d_gene: TRBD1
CDR3aa: CAWNGDSYTPNTEAFF
CDR3nt: TGTGCCTGGAATGGGGACAGCTACACACCGAACACTGAAGCTTTCTTT